This passage covers 24 T cell receptor beta chains from one sample sequenced in a study of Ad26.COV2.S vaccination and SARS-CoV-2 variants. Indicated treatment: approximately 18 received Ad26.COV2.S at low or high dose, single or two shots; about 5 received placebo; per-sample allocation not given. It was on day 63 after the first vaccine or placebo injection that samples were taken. Assay used: immunoSEQ multiplex PCR; TCRdb lists only in-frame clones, some missing. The sample lists a few hundred thousand clones, 80% to 95% seen once, with 12% in the top ten. The sample consisted of peripheral blood, taken in a trial of Ad26.COV2.S vaccine versus placebo. The receptors were gathered from a person between 18 and 65 years old who received the Ad26.COV2.S COVID-19 vaccine or a placebo.

This chain links TRBV27 with TRBJ2-3; no reliable D call. The V and J ends lost 1 base and 4 bases respectively, with 9 bases between them. The V gene's germline CDR1 is MNHEY and CDR2 SMNVEV (reference sequence). The CDR3 length is 14 residues. CDR3 amino acids: CASSLWGGADTQYF. The DNA of the CDR3 is TGTGCCAGCAGTTTATGGGGTGGCGCAGATACGCAGTATTTT.

The chain employs TRBV7-2 and TRBJ1-2; TRBD1 matches at 8 bases. Per the germline V gene, CDR1 is SGHTA and CDR2 is FQGNSA. After removal of 5 bases from V and 6 bases from J, the junction contained 11 bases not matched to a gene. There are 15 residues in the CDR3. As DNA, the CDR3 is TGTGCCAGCAGCCACTCCTTGGACAGGGCGCATGGCTACACCTTC. Protein sequence: CASSHSLDRAHGYTF.

The CDR3 DNA reads TGTGCCAGCAGTCCAACGATGGGCGGCGGAGAGACCCAGTACTTC. Translated: CASSPTMGGGETQYF. The V call is TRBV28, the J call TRBJ2-5, with D hard to call. The CDR3 is 15 residues long. Per germline, CDR1 MDHEN and CDR2 SYDVKM. Deletions cut 5 bases from V and 4 bases from J, with 17 bases between.

The chain is built from TRBV7-3 and TRBJ2-3; D is unresolved. Germline V CDR1 and CDR2: SGHTA, FQGTGA. The CDR3 is 14 residues long. V lost 2 bases, J lost 6 bases, and 12 bases lay in between. This CDR3 is CASSLDPFTDTQYF. In DNA form, the CDR3 reads TGTGCCAGCAGCTTAGACCCCTTCACCGATACGCAGTATTTT.

The rearrangement joins TRBV2 to TRBJ1-2, with D possibly matching TRBD1 (6 bases). From germline, CDR1 is SNHLY and CDR2 FYNNEI. Trimming took 4 bases from V and 8 from J, leaving 14 bases between them. The CDR3 consists of 13 residues. The CDR3 DNA reads TGTGCCAGCAGTGTCGGGGGCAAAGGAGGCTACACCTTC. The encoded protein is CASSVGGKGGYTF.

The chain employs TRBV19 and TRBJ2-2, with 11 bases aligning to TRBD2. The CDR3 is 18 residues long. Trimming removed 5 bases from V and 5 bases from J; junction bases left unmatched: 13. Germline lookup yields CDR1 LNHDA and CDR2 SQIVND (reference sequence). The DNA for the CDR3 is TGTGCCAGTAGTCGGACCTCAACTAGCGGGAGTAGGACCGGGGAGCTGTTTTTT. Its translation: CASSRTSTSGSRTGELFF.

In its sample, this clone was seen a few times. This rearrangement joins TRBV19 to TRBJ1-4; D gene uncertain. Germline V gene lookup returns CDR1 LNHDA and CDR2 SQIVND (reference sequence). V was clipped by 3 bases and J by 0 bases, with 8 bases between them. The CDR3 is 15 amino acids. The CDR3 here is CASSIERSTNEKLFF. Here the CDR3 DNA reads TGTGCCAGTAGTATTGAAAGATCAACTAATGAAAAACTGTTTTTT.

The chain carries TRBV27 and TRBJ2-7; weak D call: TRBD2 (5 bases). Germline CDR1 MNHEY, CDR2 SMNVEV (reference sequence). This CDR3 spans 13 amino acids. V was shortened by 3 bases and J by 0 bases, with 6 bases between the two germline ends. CDR3 nucleotide sequence: TGTGCCAGCAGTTTTACTAGCTCCTACGAGCAGTACTTC. Protein: CASSFTSSYEQYF.

The V gene is TRBV6-2 or TRBV6-3, the J gene TRBJ1-3, with D hard to call. V was cut by 5 bases and J by 4 bases, with 6 bases left in between. Germline CDR1 reads MNHEY; CDR2 reads SVGEGT. This CDR3 is 12 amino acids long. The CDR3 nucleotides are TGTGCCAGCAGTAATGGAGGAAACACCATATATTTT. Translated, it gives CASSNGGNTIYF.

CDR3 coding DNA: TGTGCCAGCAGCGTAGATGATGGGAAGACCCAGTACTTC. This sequence encodes CASSVDDGKTQYF. The chain is built from TRBV9 and TRBJ2-5; no firm D call. Germline values: CDR1 SGDLS, CDR2 YYNGEE. With 0 bases removed from V and 6 bases from J, the gap between germline ends came to 9 bases. CDR3 length equals 13 residues.

About this clone: Other nucleotide sequences in the sample specify the same CDR3. The rearrangement uses TRBV12-3 or TRBV12-4 and TRBJ2-7; D is perhaps TRBD2 (6 bases). The V gene lost 6 bases and the J gene lost 4 bases, with 13 bases spanning the gap. The CDR3 is 13 amino acids. The DNA of the CDR3 is TGTGCCAGCAGCCCGAGGAGGGGTTACGAGCAGTACTTC. Translation gives CASSPRRGYEQYF.

The chain uses TRBV29-1 and TRBJ1-1; D gene unclear. Germline values: CDR1 SQVTM, CDR2 ANQGSEA. This CDR3 comprises 13 residues. The ends were cut back, 3 bases at V and 3 bases at J, with 11 bases in the middle. The CDR3 loop is CSVDRASDTEAFF. The CDR3 DNA reads as TGCAGCGTTGACCGGGCTTCGGACACTGAAGCTTTCTTT.

This chain uses TRBV6-5 with TRBJ1-2; D uncertain. The CDR3 has 12 residues. CDR1 MNHEY and CDR2 SVGAGI come from the germline V gene. Trimming took 11 bases from V and 8 from J, leaving 18 bases between them. The CDR3 bases are TGTGCCGCTACGTCCCTATATTGGGGCTACACCTTC. Translation: CAATSLYWGYTF.

The gene calls are TRBV12-3 or TRBV12-4 and TRBJ2-7; unclear D gene. The CDR3 sequence is 13 residues long. V lost 6 bases to trimming and J lost 1 base, with 10 bases between them. CDR3 nucleotide sequence: TGTGCCAGCAGCCCCCGCCAGTCCTACGAGCAGTACTTC. This sequence encodes CASSPRQSYEQYF.

This clone appeared once. The rearrangement links TRBV5-1 to TRBJ2-5; possible D gene TRBD1, 8 bases. V was shortened by 0 bases and J by 7 bases, with 19 bases between the two germline ends. Germline V gene lookup returns CDR1 SGHRS and CDR2 YFSETQ. The CDR3 has 16 amino acids. In nucleotides, the CDR3 is TGCGCCAGCAGCTTGGCCGGTCGACAGGGGAGGGCGACCCAGTACTTC. Translated, it gives CASSLAGRQGRATQYF. Combining the CDR3 with reference TRBV5-1 and TRBJ2-5 gives the whole variable domain KAGVTQTPRYLIKTRGQQVTLSCSPISGHRSVSWYQQTPGQGLQFLFEYFSETQRNKGNFPGRFSGRQFSNSRSEMNVSTLELGDSALYLCASSLAGRQGRATQYFGPGTRLLVL.

The rearrangement links TRBV20-1 to TRBJ2-7; D unresolved. The length of the CDR3 is 10 residues. V gave up 3 bases and J gave up 3 bases, with 3 bases separating them. Germline assignment: CDR1 DFQATT and CDR2 SNEGSKA (reference sequence). The CDR3 here is CSARVYEQYF. DNA of the CDR3: TGCAGTGCTAGGGTCTACGAGCAGTACTTC.

The chain uses TRBV27 and TRBJ2-5; TRBD1 matches 8 bases. V was pared by 5 bases and J by 5 bases, with 7 bases of the junction left unmatched. The CDR3 is 14 residues long. Germline loops: CDR1 MNHEY, CDR2 SMNVEV (reference sequence). CDR3 sequence reads: CASSRTGFRETQYF. The CDR3 DNA sequence: TGTGCCAGCAGTCGGACAGGGTTCCGGGAGACCCAGTACTTC.

V and J are TRBV29-1 and TRBJ2-7; 11 nucleotides agree with TRBD2. The CDR3 runs 19 residues. The germline V gene encodes CDR1 SQVTM and CDR2 ANQGSEA. J was trimmed by 2 bases and V by 7 bases; bases with no gene match: 22. The CDR3 DNA reads TGCAGCGCTAACACCGCCGGGACAGCCCAACTAGCGGGGGCCTACGAGCAGTACTTC. Translating gives CSANTAGTAQLAGAYEQYF.

The count of this clone is one. The rearrangement uses TRBV2 and TRBJ2-2, with TRBD1 identical over 9 bases. The V segment lost 7 bases and the J segment 7 bases; nucleotides outside the gene matches: 13. The CDR3 contains 16 residues. CDR1 is SNHLY and CDR2 is FYNNEI in the germline V gene. CDR3 coding DNA: TGTGCCAGCATCTGGGGGGCGGGACAGGGTAACGGGGAGCTGTTTTTT. It encodes CASIWGAGQGNGELFF.

The J gene is TRBJ2-1, the V gene TRBV7-8; TRBD2 is a possible D gene (5 bases). V gave up 4 bases and J gave up 3 bases, with 13 bases separating them. CDR1 is SGHVS and CDR2 is FQNEAQ in the germline V gene. The length of the CDR3 is 15 residues. CDR3 bases: TGTGCCAGCAGCTCGAACCCCCGGGACTACAATGAGCAGTTCTTC. Residues: CASSSNPRDYNEQFF.

V is TRBV27 and J is TRBJ2-2, with 8 bases fitting TRBD1. The germline V gene encodes CDR1 MNHEY and CDR2 SMNVEV (reference sequence). Unmatched junction bases numbered 4, after V lost 8 bases and J lost 2 bases. This CDR3 has 14 residues. The CDR3 coding sequence is TGTGCCAGCGCGGGACAGGTTAACACCGGGGAGCTGTTTTTT. Translation: CASAGQVNTGELFF.

The chain couples TRBV20-1 to TRBJ2-4; TRBD2 agrees at 10 bases. The V and J ends lost 3 bases and 15 bases, in that order; junction bases with no gene match: 5. Germline CDR1 and CDR2: DFQATT and SNEGSKA (reference sequence). The CDR3 runs 11 residues. The CDR3 sequence is CSASLAGVTYF. CDR3 sequence (DNA): TGCAGTGCTAGTCTAGCGGGAGTAACGTACTTC.

This sequence joins TRBV2 and TRBJ2-2; 7 bases are shared with TRBD2. This CDR3 comprises 16 residues. Germline V gene sequence: CDR1 SNHLY, CDR2 FYNNEI. V gave up 2 bases and J gave up 2 bases; unmatched junction bases: 5. The CDR3 DNA reads as TGTGCCAGCAGTGAAAGGTCTAGCGGCAACACCGGGGAGCTGTTTTTT. The encoded protein is CASSERSSGNTGELFF.

The V gene is TRBV6-1, the J gene TRBJ1-2; D possibly corresponds to TRBD1 (5 bases). Deletions cut 3 bases from V and 3 bases from J, with 14 bases between. Germline CDR1 and CDR2: MNHNS and SASEGT. This CDR3 has 15 residues. The CDR3 sequence: CASSEGTQRYYGYTF. In DNA, the CDR3 is TGTGCCAGCAGTGAGGGGACCCAACGGTACTATGGCTACACCTTC.